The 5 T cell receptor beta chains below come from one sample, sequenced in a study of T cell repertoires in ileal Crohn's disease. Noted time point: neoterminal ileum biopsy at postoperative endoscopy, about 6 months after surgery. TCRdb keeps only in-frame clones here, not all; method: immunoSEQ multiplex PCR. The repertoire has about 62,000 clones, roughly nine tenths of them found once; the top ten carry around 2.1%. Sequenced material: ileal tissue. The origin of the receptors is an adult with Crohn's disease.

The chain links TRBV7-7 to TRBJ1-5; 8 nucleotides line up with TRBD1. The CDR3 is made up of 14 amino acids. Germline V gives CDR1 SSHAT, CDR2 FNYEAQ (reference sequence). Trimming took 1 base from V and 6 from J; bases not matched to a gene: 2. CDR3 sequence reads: CASSLGQGAQPQHF. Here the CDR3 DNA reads TGTGCCAGCAGCTTAGGGCAGGGGGCTCAGCCCCAGCATTTT.

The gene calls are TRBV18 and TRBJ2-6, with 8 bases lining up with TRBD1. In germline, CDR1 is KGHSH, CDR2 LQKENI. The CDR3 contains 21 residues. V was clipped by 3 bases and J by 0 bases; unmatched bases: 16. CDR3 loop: CASSPRTLNTGGPSGANVLTF. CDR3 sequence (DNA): TGTGCCAGCTCACCTAGAACACTGAACACAGGGGGACCCTCTGGGGCCAACGTCCTGACTTTC.

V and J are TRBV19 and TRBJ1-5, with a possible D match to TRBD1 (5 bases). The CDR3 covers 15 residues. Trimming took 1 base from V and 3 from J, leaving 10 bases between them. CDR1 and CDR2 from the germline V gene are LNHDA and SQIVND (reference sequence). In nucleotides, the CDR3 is TGTGCCAGTAGTATAGCAAGGGGTTACAATCAGCCCCAGCATTTT. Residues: CASSIARGYNQPQHF. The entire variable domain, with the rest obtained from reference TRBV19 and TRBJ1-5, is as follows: DGGITQSPKYLFRKEGQNVTLSCEQNLNHDAMYWYRQDPGQGLRLIYYSQIVNDFQKGDIAEGYSVSREKKESFPLTVTSAQKNPTAFYLCASSIARGYNQPQHFGDGTRLSIL.

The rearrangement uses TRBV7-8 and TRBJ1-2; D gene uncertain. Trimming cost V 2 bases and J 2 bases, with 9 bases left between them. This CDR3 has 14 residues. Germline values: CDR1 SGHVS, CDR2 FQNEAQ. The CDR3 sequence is CASSLTQVNYGYTF. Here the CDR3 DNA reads TGTGCCAGCAGCTTAACCCAGGTGAACTATGGCTACACCTTC. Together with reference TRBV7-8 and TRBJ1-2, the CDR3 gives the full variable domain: GAGVSQSPRYKVAKRGQDVALRCDPISGHVSLFWYQQALGQGPEFLTYFQNEAQLDKSGLPSDRFFAERPEGSVSTLKIQRTQQEDSAVYLCASSLTQVNYGYTFGSGTRLTVV.

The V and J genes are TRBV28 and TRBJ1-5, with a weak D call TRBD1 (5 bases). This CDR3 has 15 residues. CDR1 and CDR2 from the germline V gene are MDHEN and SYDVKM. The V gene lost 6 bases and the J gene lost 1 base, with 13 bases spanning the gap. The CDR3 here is CASSPRVYSNQPQHF. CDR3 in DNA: TGTGCCAGCAGCCCCAGGGTTTACAGCAATCAGCCCCAGCATTTT.